Presented here are 26 T cell receptor beta chains from one specimen sequenced in a study of T-cell reconstitution after alpha-beta-depleted transplantation in children. The library targeted TCRbeta and was prepared with unique molecular identifiers. Each CDR3 protein is one row after TCRdb ran MiXCR on the PCR reads. The repertoire holds about 980,000 distinct CDR3 sequences, 25% to 35% seen once, with about 28% in the top ten. The sample in question was PBMCs, mostly from graft donor cells, obtained 360 days after TCRalphabeta/CD19-depleted stem cell transplant. The receptors stem from a boy younger than two who had a stem cell transplant for SCID, so the T cells may come from the graft donor.

This clonotype came up a few times. This rearrangement joins TRBV5-1 to TRBJ2-3, with TRBD2 identical over 9 bases. V trimming: 1 base; J trimming: 3 bases; junction bases outside the gene matches: 3. The CDR3 extends over 15 amino acids. Per the germline V gene, CDR1 is SGHRS and CDR2 is YFSETQ. CDR3 region: CASSLTGLATDTQYF. CDR3 nucleotide sequence: TGCGCCAGCAGCTTGACGGGACTAGCAACAGATACGCAGTATTTT.

In its sample, this clonotype was seen a few times. The chain carries TRBV7-3 and TRBJ2-3, with D unclear. Germline V gene data show CDR1 as SGHTA and CDR2 as FQGTGA. Between the trimmed V and J ends, which lost 5 bases and 1 base, there was a span of 10 bases. The CDR3 is 14 residues long. The CDR3: CASSGWGGTDTQYF. DNA for the CDR3: TGTGCCAGCAGCGGATGGGGTGGCACAGATACGCAGTATTTT.

The V gene is TRBV4-3, the J gene TRBJ1-1; D possibly corresponds to TRBD1 (6 bases). This CDR3 is built from 15 residues. V was pared by 0 bases and J by 3 bases, with 11 bases between. Germline V lookup: CDR1 LGHNA, CDR2 YSLEER. The CDR3 region is CASSQERGAHTEAFF. The CDR3 coding sequence is TGCGCCAGCAGCCAAGAGCGGGGGGCGCACACTGAAGCTTTCTTT.

This chain uses TRBV24-1 with TRBJ2-1; D may correspond to TRBD1 or TRBD2 (6 bases each). Per germline, CDR1 KGHDR and CDR2 SFDVKD. The V end lost 4 bases, the J end lost 7 bases, and 19 bases lay between the germline ends. This CDR3 region has 16 residues. CDR3 nucleotides: TGTGCCACCAGTGACACACGGGGGCGCGGGGTTAATGAGCAGTTCTTC. The encoded protein is CATSDTRGRGVNEQFF.

The chain carries TRBV29-1 and TRBJ2-7; TRBD1 matches at 10 bases. The length of the CDR3 is 13 residues. CDR1 and CDR2 from the germline V gene are SQVTM and ANQGSEA. Trimming at V came to 7 bases and at J to 6 bases, leaving 9 bases not matched to a gene. CDR3 bases: TGCAGCGCCTCCGGGACAGGGGTCTCCGAGCAGTACTTC. The encoded protein is CSASGTGVSEQYF.

This clonotype has just a few counts. This chain links TRBV12-3 or TRBV12-4 with TRBJ2-1, with a possible D match to TRBD1 (6 bases). CDR3 length: 14 residues. Deletions cut 7 bases from V and 3 bases from J, with 13 bases between. The CDR3 reads CASKQDRIYNEQFF. CDR3 in DNA: TGTGCCAGCAAACAGGACAGAATCTACAATGAGCAGTTCTTC.

This clonotype appeared many times. V gene TRBV27 combines with J gene TRBJ1-2; D unclear. Trimming stripped 0 bases from V and 2 bases from J, with 10 bases between. The CDR3 consists of 15 residues. Germline V gene lookup returns CDR1 MNHEY and CDR2 SMNVEV (reference sequence). In DNA, the CDR3 is TGTGCCAGCAGTTTATCCCTATTACCAAACTATGGCTACACCTTC. Translated: CASSLSLLPNYGYTF.

A few counts support this clonotype. The chain couples TRBV7-3 to TRBJ2-1; 8 bases fit TRBD2. The germline CDR1 and CDR2 sequences are SGHTA and FQGTGA. CDR3 length equals 16 residues. The J segment lost 0 bases and the V segment lost 5 bases, leaving 6 bases of the junction unmatched. CDR3 region: CASSPTSVDSYNEQFF. CDR3 sequence (DNA): TGTGCCAGCAGCCCGACTAGCGTGGACTCCTACAATGAGCAGTTCTTC.

This clonotype was observed a handful of times. The chain has TRBV4-1 and TRBJ2-7, with D perhaps being TRBD1 or TRBD2 (6 bases each). The CDR3 is 16 residues long. With 0 bases removed from V and 2 bases from J, the gap between germline ends came to 14 bases. Germline V CDR1 and CDR2: MGHRA, YSYEKL. CDR3 amino acids: CASSQDWGAYPYEQYF. Here the CDR3 DNA reads TGCGCCAGCAGCCAAGATTGGGGGGCTTACCCCTACGAGCAGTACTTC.

The V call is TRBV27, the J call TRBJ2-3; D gene uncertain. V lost 6 bases to trimming and J lost 5 bases, with 12 bases between them. Per the germline V gene, CDR1 is MNHEY and CDR2 is SMNVEV (reference sequence). The CDR3 has 13 residues. This CDR3 reads CASSRPPGDTQYF. In nucleotides, the CDR3 is TGTGCCAGCAGCCGACCTCCCGGAGATACGCAGTATTTT.

This sequence joins TRBV12-3 or TRBV12-4 and TRBJ1-1; the D is unclear. V was clipped by 6 bases and J by 0 bases, with 8 bases between them. The CDR3 consists of 13 residues. The CDR3 region has the DNA TGTGCCAGCAGAAAACACTTGAACACTGAAGCTTTCTTT. Translating it yields CASRKHLNTEAFF.

A few counts support this clonotype. This sequence joins TRBV2 and TRBJ1-6; 12 nucleotides line up with TRBD1. The germline CDR1 and CDR2 sequences are SNHLY and FYNNEI. The length of the CDR3 is 18 residues. After removal of 4 bases from V and 6 bases from J, the junction contained 10 bases not matched to a gene. DNA of the CDR3: TGTGCCAGCAGTGGGCGCGGGACAGGGGGCTCTTCTAATTCACCCCTCCACTTT. Its protein is CASSGRGTGGSSNSPLHF.

This clonotype was picked up a small number of times. This chain links TRBV11-2 with TRBJ2-3; D possibly corresponds to TRBD1 (6 bases). CDR1 is SGHAT and CDR2 is FQNNGV in the germline V gene. The length of the CDR3 is 18 residues. Trimming shortened V by 4 bases and J by 2 bases, and 22 bases separated the two germline ends. In nucleotides, the CDR3 is TGTGCCAGCAGCTCGTTGGGTTGGGGGCAGGGTCTCACAGATACGCAGTATTTT. This translates into CASSSLGWGQGLTDTQYF.

The chain carries TRBV5-6 and TRBJ2-4; D is ambiguous. Germline CDR1 and CDR2: SGHDT and YYEEEE. This CDR3 has 12 amino acids. V lost 0 bases to trimming and J lost 8 bases, with 6 bases between them. The CDR3: CASSLGYDIQYF. Written as DNA, the CDR3 is TGTGCCAGCAGCTTGGGTTATGACATTCAGTACTTC.

This clonotype was seen only a few times. The rearrangement uses TRBV29-1 and TRBJ2-5; 12 bases map to TRBD1. CDR3 length: 16 residues. The J segment lost 4 bases and the V segment lost 6 bases, leaving 12 bases of the junction unmatched. Germline CDR1 SQVTM, CDR2 ANQGSEA. The CDR3 nucleotides read TGCAGCGTCTCCCATACCGGGACAGGGGGCACAGAGACCCAGTACTTC. Translated: CSVSHTGTGGTETQYF. The variable domain in full, with the rest retrieved from reference TRBV29-1 and TRBJ2-5, is SAVISQKPSRDICQRGTSLTIQCQVDSQVTMMFWYRQQPGQSLTLIATANQGSEATYESGFVIDKFPISRPNLTFSTLTVSNMSPEDSSIYLCSVSHTGTGGTETQYFGPGTRLLVL.

The chain recombines TRBV6-1 with TRBJ1-2; 8 bases fit TRBD1. CDR3 length: 15 amino acids. V lost 7 bases and J lost 8; bases outside the gene matches: 15. Germline CDR1 MNHNS, CDR2 SASEGT. The DNA of the CDR3 is TGTGCCAGCACTCTGTCCAGGACAGGGCTTAGGGGCTACACCTTC. As protein: CASTLSRTGLRGYTF.

This clonotype showed up just a few times. The chain recombines TRBV29-1 with TRBJ2-7; 9 bases match TRBD2. The CDR3 loop spans 16 amino acids. The V gene end was trimmed by 7 bases and the J gene end by 4 bases; junction bases not matched to a gene: 17. CDR1 is SQVTM and CDR2 is ANQGSEA in the germline V gene. CDR3 in DNA: TGCAGCGCTAAGGGATACGGTGTGCGGGGGGGATACGAGCAGTACTTC. Protein product: CSAKGYGVRGGYEQYF.

The V gene is TRBV29-1, the J gene TRBJ2-5; the D is unclear. V was clipped by 3 bases and J by 0 bases, with 8 bases between them. This CDR3 comprises 13 residues. Germline V CDR1 and CDR2: SQVTM, ANQGSEA. The CDR3 reads CSVDGPYQETQYF. The DNA for the CDR3 is TGCAGCGTTGATGGCCCGTACCAAGAGACCCAGTACTTC.

The table lists this clonotype with a few counts. The gene calls are TRBV19 and TRBJ1-1; perhaps TRBD1 as D (5 bases). Germline loops: CDR1 LNHDA, CDR2 SQIVND (reference sequence). V shed 3 bases and J shed 1 base, with 12 bases lying between them. The CDR3 totals 15 residues. CDR3 in amino acids: CASSIWATANTEAFF. The DNA for the CDR3 is TGTGCCAGTAGTATTTGGGCGACAGCGAACACTGAAGCTTTCTTT.

The chain joins TRBV11-2 to TRBJ2-1, with 7 bases that match TRBD1. V shed 0 bases and J 2 bases; nucleotides not matched to a gene: 7. The germline V gene encodes CDR1 SGHAT and CDR2 FQNNGV. This CDR3 is 17 amino acids long. The CDR3 here is CASSLEAGGGPYNEQFF. The DNA for the CDR3 is TGTGCCAGCAGCTTAGAGGCAGGGGGTGGGCCCTACAATGAGCAGTTCTTC.

The sample holds one count of this clonotype. The V call is TRBV28, the J call TRBJ2-3; TRBD2 agrees at 7 bases. Trimming removed 5 bases from V and 0 bases from J; junction bases left unmatched: 11. This CDR3 comprises 17 residues. Germline V CDR1 and CDR2: MDHEN, SYDVKM. Written as DNA, the CDR3 is TGTGCCAGCAGTCCCCTTCGATGGGGGGGAAGCACAGATACGCAGTATTTT. Translation gives CASSPLRWGGSTDTQYF.

CDR3: CASSLRGAGVTQYF. CDR3 DNA sequence: TGTGCCAGCAGTTTAAGGGGGGCTGGAGTTACGCAGTATTTT. This rearrangement joins TRBV12-3 or TRBV12-4 to TRBJ2-3; D tentatively reads TRBD1 or TRBD2 (6 bases each). This CDR3 contains 14 residues. V was trimmed by 2 bases and J by 8 bases, leaving 14 bases between them.

V usage is TRBV20-1 and J usage is TRBJ2-5; 15 nucleotides agree with TRBD2. The CDR3 extends over 21 amino acids. CDR1 is DFQATT, CDR2 SNEGSKA, per germline (reference sequence). V was pared by 1 base and J by 2 bases, with 17 bases of the junction left unmatched. CDR3 region: CSARAPAGTSGGMTPQETQYF. The DNA for the CDR3 is TGCAGTGCTAGAGCCCCCGCCGGGACTAGCGGGGGGATGACACCTCAAGAGACCCAGTACTTC.

There are a few counts of this clonotype. The V gene is TRBV20-1, the J gene TRBJ2-7; 11 bases fit TRBD1. The germline V gene encodes CDR1 DFQATT and CDR2 SNEGSKA (reference sequence). The CDR3 sequence is 14 residues long. V was clipped by 6 bases and J by 7 bases; unmatched bases: 11. CDR3 in amino acids: CSADPGQGEYEQYF. CDR3 DNA sequence: TGCAGTGCCGACCCGGGACAGGGGGAGTATGAGCAGTACTTC.

The rearrangement joins TRBV4-2 to TRBJ2-3; TRBD1 agrees at 8 bases. The CDR3 totals 16 residues. The V and J ends lost 0 bases and 1 base, in that order; junction bases with no gene match: 3. The germline V gene encodes CDR1 LGHNA and CDR2 YNFKEQ. The CDR3: CASSQERGQGTDTQYF. CDR3 sequence (DNA): TGTGCCAGCAGCCAAGAGAGGGGACAGGGCACAGATACGCAGTATTTT.

This clonotype was observed a handful of times. The genes are TRBV7-2 and TRBJ2-1, with D possibly matching TRBD2 (6 bases). Trimming took off 5 bases at V and 12 bases at J, with 17 bases between the two ends. The CDR3 totals 13 residues. The germline gives CDR1 SGHTA, CDR2 FQGNSA. The CDR3 sequence: CASSLRRGPGQFF. The CDR3 DNA is TGTGCCAGCAGCCTACGGAGGGGACCGGGGCAGTTCTTC.